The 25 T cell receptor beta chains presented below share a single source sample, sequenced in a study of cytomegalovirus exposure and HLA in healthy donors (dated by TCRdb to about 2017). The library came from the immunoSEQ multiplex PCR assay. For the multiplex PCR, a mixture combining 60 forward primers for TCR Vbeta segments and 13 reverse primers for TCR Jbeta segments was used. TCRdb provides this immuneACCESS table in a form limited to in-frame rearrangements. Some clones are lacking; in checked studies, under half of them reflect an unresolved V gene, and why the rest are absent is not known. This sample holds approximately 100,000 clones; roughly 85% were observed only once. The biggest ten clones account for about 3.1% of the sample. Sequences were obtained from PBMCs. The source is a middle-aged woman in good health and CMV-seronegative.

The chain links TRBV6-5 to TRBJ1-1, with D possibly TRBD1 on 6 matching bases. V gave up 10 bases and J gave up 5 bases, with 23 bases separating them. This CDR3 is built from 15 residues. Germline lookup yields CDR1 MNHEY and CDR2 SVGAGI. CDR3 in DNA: TGTGCCACCACACGGGGGGGGGCGCGTGGTACTGAAGCTTTCTTT. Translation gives CATTRGGARGTEAFF.

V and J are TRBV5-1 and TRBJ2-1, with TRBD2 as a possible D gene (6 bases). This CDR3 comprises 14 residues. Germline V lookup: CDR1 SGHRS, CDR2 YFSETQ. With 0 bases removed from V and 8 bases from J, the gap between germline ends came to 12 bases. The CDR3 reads CASSLGLGSDEQFF. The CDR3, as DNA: TGCGCCAGCAGCTTGGGTCTCGGGAGCGATGAGCAGTTCTTC.

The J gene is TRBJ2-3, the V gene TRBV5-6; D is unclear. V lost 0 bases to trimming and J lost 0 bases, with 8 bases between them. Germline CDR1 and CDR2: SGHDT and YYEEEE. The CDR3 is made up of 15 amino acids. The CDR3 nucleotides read TGTGCCAGCAGCTTGGGGCTGTATAGCACAGATACGCAGTATTTT. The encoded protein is CASSLGLYSTDTQYF.

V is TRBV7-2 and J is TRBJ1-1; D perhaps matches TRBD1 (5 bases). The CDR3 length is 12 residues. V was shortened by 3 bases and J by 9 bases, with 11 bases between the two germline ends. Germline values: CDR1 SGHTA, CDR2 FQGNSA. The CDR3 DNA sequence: TGTGCCAGCAGCTTCGGGACTCTAAAAGCTTTCTTT. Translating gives CASSFGTLKAFF.

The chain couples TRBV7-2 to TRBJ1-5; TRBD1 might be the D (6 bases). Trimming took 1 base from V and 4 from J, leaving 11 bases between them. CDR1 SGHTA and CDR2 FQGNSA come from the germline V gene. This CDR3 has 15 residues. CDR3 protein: CASSLGGGRNQPQHF. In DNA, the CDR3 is TGTGCCAGCAGCTTAGGGGGGGGGCGTAATCAGCCCCAGCATTTT.

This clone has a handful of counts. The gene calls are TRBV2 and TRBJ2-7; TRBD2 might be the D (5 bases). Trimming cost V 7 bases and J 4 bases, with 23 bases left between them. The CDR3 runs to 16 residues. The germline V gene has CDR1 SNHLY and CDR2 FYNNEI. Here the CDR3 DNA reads TGTGCCAGCACCGCGGGCGGAGTCCCCTCCGGGTACGAGCAGTACTTC. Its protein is CASTAGGVPSGYEQYF.

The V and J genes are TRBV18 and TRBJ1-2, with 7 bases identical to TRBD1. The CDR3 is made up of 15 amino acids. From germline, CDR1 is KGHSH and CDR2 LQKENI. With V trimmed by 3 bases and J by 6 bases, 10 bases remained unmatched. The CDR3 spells CASSPGQAAVDGYTF. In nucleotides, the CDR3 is TGTGCCAGCTCACCCGGACAGGCCGCAGTAGATGGCTACACCTTC.

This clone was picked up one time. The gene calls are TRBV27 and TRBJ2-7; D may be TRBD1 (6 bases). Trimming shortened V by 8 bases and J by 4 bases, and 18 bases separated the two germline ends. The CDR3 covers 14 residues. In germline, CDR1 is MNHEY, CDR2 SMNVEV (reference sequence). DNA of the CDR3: TGTGCCAGCGCCCGGGACACCCGAGGGTACGAGCAGTACTTC. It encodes CASARDTRGYEQYF.

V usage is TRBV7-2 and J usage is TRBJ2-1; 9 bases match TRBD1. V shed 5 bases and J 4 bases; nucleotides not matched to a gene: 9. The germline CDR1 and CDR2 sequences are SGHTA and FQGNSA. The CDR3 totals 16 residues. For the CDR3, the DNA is TGTGCCAGCAGCCTAGACGGGACAGGGCCTTACAATGAGCAGTTCTTC. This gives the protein CASSLDGTGPYNEQFF.

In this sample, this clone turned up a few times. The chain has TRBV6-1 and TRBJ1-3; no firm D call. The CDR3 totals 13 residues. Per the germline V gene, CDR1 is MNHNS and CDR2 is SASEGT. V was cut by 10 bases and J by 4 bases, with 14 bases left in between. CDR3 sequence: CATGEAAGNTIYF. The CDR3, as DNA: TGTGCCACCGGGGAGGCAGCAGGAAACACCATATATTTT.

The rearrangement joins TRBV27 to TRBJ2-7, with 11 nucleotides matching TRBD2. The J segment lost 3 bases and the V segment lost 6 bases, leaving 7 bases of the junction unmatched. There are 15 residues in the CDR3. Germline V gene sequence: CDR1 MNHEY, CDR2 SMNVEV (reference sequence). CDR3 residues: CASSLGTSGYYEQYF. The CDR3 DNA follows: TGTGCCAGCAGCTTGGGGACTAGCGGCTACTACGAGCAGTACTTC.

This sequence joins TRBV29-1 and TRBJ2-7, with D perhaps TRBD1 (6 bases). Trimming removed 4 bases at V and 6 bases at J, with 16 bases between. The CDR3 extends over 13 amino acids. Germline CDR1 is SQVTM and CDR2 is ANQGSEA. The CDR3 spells CSVGDSGEGEQYF. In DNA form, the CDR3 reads TGCAGCGTTGGAGACTCAGGGGAAGGCGAGCAGTACTTC.

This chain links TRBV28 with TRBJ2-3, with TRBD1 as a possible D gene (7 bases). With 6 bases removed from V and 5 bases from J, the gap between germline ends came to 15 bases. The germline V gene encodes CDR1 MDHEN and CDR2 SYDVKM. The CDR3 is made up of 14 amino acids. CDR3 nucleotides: TGTGCCAGCAGCCCCGGAGGGGACAGAGATACGCAGTATTTT. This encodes CASSPGGDRDTQYF. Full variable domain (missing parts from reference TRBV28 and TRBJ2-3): DVKVTQSSRYLVKRTGEKVFLECVQDMDHENMFWYRQDPGLGLRLIYFSYDVKMKEKGDIPEGYSVSREKKERFSLILESASTNQTSMYLCASSPGGDRDTQYFGPGTRLTVL.

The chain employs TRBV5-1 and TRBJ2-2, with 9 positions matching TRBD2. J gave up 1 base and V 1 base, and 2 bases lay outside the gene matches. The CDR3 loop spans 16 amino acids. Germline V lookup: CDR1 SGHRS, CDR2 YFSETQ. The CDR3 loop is CASSLFSGGNTGELFF. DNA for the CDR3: TGCGCCAGCAGCTTGTTTAGCGGGGGGAACACCGGGGAGCTGTTTTTT.

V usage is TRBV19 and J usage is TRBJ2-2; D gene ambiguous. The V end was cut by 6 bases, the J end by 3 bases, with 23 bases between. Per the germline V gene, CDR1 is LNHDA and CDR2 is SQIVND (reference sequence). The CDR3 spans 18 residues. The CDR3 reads CASSTDSLISWDTGELFF. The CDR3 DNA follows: TGTGCCAGTAGCACCGACTCCTTAATCTCCTGGGACACCGGGGAGCTGTTTTTT.

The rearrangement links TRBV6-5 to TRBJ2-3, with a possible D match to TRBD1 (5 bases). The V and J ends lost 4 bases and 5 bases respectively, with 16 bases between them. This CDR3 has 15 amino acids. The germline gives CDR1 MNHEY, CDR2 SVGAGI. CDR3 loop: CASSLEWAGQDTQYF. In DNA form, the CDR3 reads TGTGCCAGCAGTTTGGAATGGGCAGGGCAAGATACGCAGTATTTT.

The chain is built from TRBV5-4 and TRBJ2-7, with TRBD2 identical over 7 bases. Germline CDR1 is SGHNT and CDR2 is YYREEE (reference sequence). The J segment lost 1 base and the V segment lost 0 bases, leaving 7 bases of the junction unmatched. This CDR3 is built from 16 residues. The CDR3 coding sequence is TGTGCCAGCAGCTTGGGGGGTCTAGCGGTATCCTACGAGCAGTACTTC. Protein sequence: CASSLGGLAVSYEQYF.

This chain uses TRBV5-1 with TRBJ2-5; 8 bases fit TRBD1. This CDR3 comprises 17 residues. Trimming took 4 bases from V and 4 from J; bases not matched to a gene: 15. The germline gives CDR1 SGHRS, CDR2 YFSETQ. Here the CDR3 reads CASSPEGGQGGTETQYF. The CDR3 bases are TGCGCCAGCAGCCCGGAGGGAGGACAGGGCGGTACAGAGACCCAGTACTTC. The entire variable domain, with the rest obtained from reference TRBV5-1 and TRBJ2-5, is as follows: KAGVTQTPRYLIKTRGQQVTLSCSPISGHRSVSWYQQTPGQGLQFLFEYFSETQRNKGNFPGRFSGRQFSNSRSEMNVSTLELGDSALYLCASSPEGGQGGTETQYFGPGTRLLVL.

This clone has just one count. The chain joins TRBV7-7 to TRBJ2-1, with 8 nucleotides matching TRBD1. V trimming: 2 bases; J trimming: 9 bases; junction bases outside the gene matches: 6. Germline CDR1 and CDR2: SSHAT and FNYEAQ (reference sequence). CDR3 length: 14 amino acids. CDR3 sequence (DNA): TGTGCCAGCAGCTTACTAGGACAGGGAACTGAGCAGTTCTTC. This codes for CASSLLGQGTEQFF. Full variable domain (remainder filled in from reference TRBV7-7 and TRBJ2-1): GAGVSQSPRYKVTKRGQDVTLRCDPISSHATLYWYQQALGQGPEFLTYFNYEAQPDKSGLPSDRFSAERPEGSISTLTIQRTEQRDSAMYRCASSLLGQGTEQFFGPGTRLTVL.

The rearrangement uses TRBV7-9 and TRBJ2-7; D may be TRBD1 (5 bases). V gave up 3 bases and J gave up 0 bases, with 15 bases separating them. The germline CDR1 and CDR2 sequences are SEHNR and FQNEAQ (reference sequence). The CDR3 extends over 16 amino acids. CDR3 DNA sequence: TGTGCCAGCAGCTTTTTTCCGGGCAGGGCCTCCTACGAGCAGTACTTC. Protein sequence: CASSFFPGRASYEQYF.

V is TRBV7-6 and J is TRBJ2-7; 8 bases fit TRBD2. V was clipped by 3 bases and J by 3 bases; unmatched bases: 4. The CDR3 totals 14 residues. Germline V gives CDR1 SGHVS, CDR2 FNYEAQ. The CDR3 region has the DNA TGTGCCAGCAGCTTCTCCGGGAGGGGCTACGAGCAGTACTTC. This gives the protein CASSFSGRGYEQYF.

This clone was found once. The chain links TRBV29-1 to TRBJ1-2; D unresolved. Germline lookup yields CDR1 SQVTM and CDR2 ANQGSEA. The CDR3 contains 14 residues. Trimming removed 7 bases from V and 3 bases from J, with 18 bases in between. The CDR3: CSAPREGNYYGYTF. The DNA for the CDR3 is TGCAGCGCCCCCAGAGAGGGAAACTACTATGGCTACACCTTC.

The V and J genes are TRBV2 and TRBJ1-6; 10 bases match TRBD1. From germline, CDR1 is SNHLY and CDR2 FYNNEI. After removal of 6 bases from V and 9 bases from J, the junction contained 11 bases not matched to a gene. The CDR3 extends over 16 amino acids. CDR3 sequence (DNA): TGTGCCAGCAGGAGCCTGGCGGGACAGGGGTTTTCACCCCTCCACTTT. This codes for CASRSLAGQGFSPLHF.

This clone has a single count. CDR3 in DNA: TGTGCCAGCAAGCAAGGGAGAAAACTAGCGGGAGTCTTGTACGAGCAGTACTTC. Its protein product is CASKQGRKLAGVLYEQYF. J is TRBJ2-7 and V is TRBV28, with 11 bases fitting TRBD2. Germline values: CDR1 MDHEN, CDR2 SYDVKM. Trimming took 7 bases from V and 4 from J; bases not matched to a gene: 18. This CDR3 is built from 18 residues. Drawing the rest from reference TRBV28 and TRBJ2-7, the complete variable domain is DVKVTQSSRYLVKRTGEKVFLECVQDMDHENMFWYRQDPGLGLRLIYFSYDVKMKEKGDIPEGYSVSREKKERFSLILESASTNQTSMYLCASKQGRKLAGVLYEQYFGPGTRLTVT.

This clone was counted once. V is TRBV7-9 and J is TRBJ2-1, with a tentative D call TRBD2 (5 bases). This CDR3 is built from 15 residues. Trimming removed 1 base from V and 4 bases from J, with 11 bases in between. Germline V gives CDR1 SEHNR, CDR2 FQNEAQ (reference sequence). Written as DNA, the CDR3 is TGTGCCAGCAGCTTAGAGTCCCTAGCTTACAATGAGCAGTTCTTC. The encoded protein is CASSLESLAYNEQFF. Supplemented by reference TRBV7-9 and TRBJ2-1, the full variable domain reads DTGVSQNPRHKITKRGQNVTFRCDPISEHNRLYWYRQTLGQGPEFLTYFQNEAQLEKSRLLSDRFSAERPKGSFSTLEIQRTEQGDSAMYLCASSLESLAYNEQFFGPGTRLTVL.